Sequencing of this TCR beta chain was carried out in a study of cytomegalovirus exposure and HLA in healthy donors. Study in general: Researchers previously reported finding 90 million to 130 million unique TCR beta sequences from roughly 180 million T cells. General observations from the study: In a later analysis, TCR beta V- and J-gene trimming showed a link to a missense DCLRE1C variant. Excluded: some indistinguishable V segments such as TRBV6-2 and TRBV6-3.

PCR employed 60 Vbeta and 13 Jbeta primers. This table comes from immunoSEQ multiplex PCR, and its TCRdb copy is limited to in-frame clones, with some not included. The data hold about 210,000 clones, with almost 80% observed a single time. Unrecorded immune exposures were likely, despite nominal health at sampling. CDR1 is MNHEY, CDR2 SMNVEV, per germline (reference sequence). CDR3 size: 15 residues. As for this clone: Its target is not known.

This sequence joins TRBV27 and TRBJ2-5; 10 bases fit TRBD2. TRBJ2-7 matches the DNA end more closely, so the J call is doubtful. The specimen was PBMCs. This receptor was taken from a male donor in good health and CMV-seronegative. The CDR3 sequence: CATRALAGAEYEQYF. Written as DNA, the CDR3 is TGTGCCACCCGAGCCCTAGCGGGGGCGGAATACGAGCAGTACTTC.